This T cell receptor beta chain was sequenced for a study of blood T cell repertoires in COVID-19. CDR1 SGHRS and CDR2 YFSETQ come from the germline V gene. With V trimmed by 5 bases and J by 9 bases, 7 bases remained unmatched. CDR3 length: 13 amino acids. The protocol was immunoSEQ multiplex PCR, while the TCRdb copy is restricted to in-frame clones and leaves out a portion. The sample holds approximately 150,000 clones, around 85% seen once. V and J are TRBV5-1 and TRBJ2-1, with TRBD2 identical over 8 bases. The specimen sequenced was PBMCs or T cells enriched from blood (not recorded which). This TCR derives from a woman in her forties who had recovered from COVID-19. CDR3 bases: TGCGCCAGCAGAGGCGGGGGGAAGGTTGAGCAGTTCTTC. Its protein product is CASRGGGKVEQFF.